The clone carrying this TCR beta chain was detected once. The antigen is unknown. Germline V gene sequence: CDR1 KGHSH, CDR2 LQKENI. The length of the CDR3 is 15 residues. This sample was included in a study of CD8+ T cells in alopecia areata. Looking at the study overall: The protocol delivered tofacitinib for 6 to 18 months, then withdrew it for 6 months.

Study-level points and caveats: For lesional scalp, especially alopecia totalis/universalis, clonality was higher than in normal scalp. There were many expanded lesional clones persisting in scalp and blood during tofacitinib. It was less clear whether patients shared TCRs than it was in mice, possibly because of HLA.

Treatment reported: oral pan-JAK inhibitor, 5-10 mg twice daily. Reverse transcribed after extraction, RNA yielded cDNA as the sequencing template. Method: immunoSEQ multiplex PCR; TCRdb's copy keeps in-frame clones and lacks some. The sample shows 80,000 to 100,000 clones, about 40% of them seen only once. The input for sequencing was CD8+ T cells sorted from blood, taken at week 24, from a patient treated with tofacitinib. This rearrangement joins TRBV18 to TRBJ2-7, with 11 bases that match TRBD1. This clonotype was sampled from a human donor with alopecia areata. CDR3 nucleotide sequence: TGTGCCAGCTCACGGTCTACCCGGGATGTCGGGACAGGGGGCGTC. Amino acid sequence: CASSRSTRDVGTGGV.